Presented here are 21 T cell receptor beta chains from one specimen sequenced in a study of blood T cell repertoires in COVID-19. The data were produced by immunoSEQ multiplex PCR, yet TCRdb's version contains in-frame clones alone and is incomplete. Counted here are more than 200,000 clones, approximately 80% occurring once; the ten biggest clones make up about 4.5%. Specimen: PBMCs or T cells enriched from blood (not recorded which). All receptors derive from a man aged 30-40 years with acute COVID-19.

This clone showed up just a few times. The chain links TRBV12-5 to TRBJ2-7; no definite D call. This CDR3 spans 10 amino acids. Trimming shortened V by 6 bases and J by 4 bases, and 4 bases separated the two germline ends. The germline V gene encodes CDR1 LGHNT and CDR2 FRNRAP. In DNA form, the CDR3 reads TGTGCTAGTGGAGCATACGAGCAGTACTTC. Translating gives CASGAYEQYF.

A word on this clone: Other DNA sequences in the same sample also yield this CDR3. CDR3 sequence reads: CASSPPMNTEAFF. CDR3 in DNA: TGTGCCAGCTCACCGCCTATGAACACTGAAGCTTTCTTT. The chain couples TRBV18 to TRBJ1-1, with D hard to call. The germline CDR1 and CDR2 sequences are KGHSH and LQKENI. The CDR3 is made up of 13 amino acids. The V end lost 3 bases, the J end lost 0 bases, and 5 bases lay between the germline ends.

V gene TRBV2 combines with J gene TRBJ1-1; tentatively, D is TRBD1 (6 bases). CDR3 length: 15 residues. With 4 bases removed from V and 4 bases from J, the gap between germline ends came to 16 bases. Germline loops: CDR1 SNHLY, CDR2 FYNNEI. DNA for the CDR3: TGTGCCAGCAGTGGGGACACAGGGCTCGGCACTGAAGCTTTCTTT. Translating gives CASSGDTGLGTEAFF.

This clone has more than one count but fewer than ten. This chain connects TRBV14 to TRBJ2-3, with TRBD2 matching over 7 bases. Germline V gene sequence: CDR1 SGHDN, CDR2 FVKESK. There are 15 residues in the CDR3. Unmatched junction bases numbered 8, after V lost 4 bases and J lost 4 bases. The CDR3 loop reads CASSRAGLVPDTQYF. The CDR3 coding sequence is TGTGCCAGCAGCCGGGCAGGACTAGTTCCAGATACGCAGTATTTT. The variable domain in full, with the rest retrieved from reference TRBV14 and TRBJ2-3, is EAGVTQFPSHSVIEKGQTVTLRCDPISGHDNLYWYRRVMGKEIKFLLHFVKESKQDESGMPNNRFLAERTGGTYSTLKVQPAELEDSGVYFCASSRAGLVPDTQYFGPGTRLTVL.

The rearrangement links TRBV7-2 to TRBJ1-1; D remains unclear. Germline V gene data show CDR1 as SGHTA and CDR2 as FQGNSA. Trimming removed 2 bases from V and 5 bases from J, with 15 bases in between. The length of the CDR3 is 15 residues. CDR3 in amino acids: CASSLIRAGKTEAFF. In nucleotides, the CDR3 is TGTGCCAGCAGCTTAATAAGGGCGGGCAAGACTGAAGCTTTCTTT. Based on the CDR3 plus reference TRBV7-2 and TRBJ1-1, the full variable domain is GAGVSQSPSNKVTEKGKDVELRCDPISGHTALYWYRQSLGQGLEFLIYFQGNSAPDKSGLPSDRFSAERTGGSVSTLTIQRTQQEDSAVYLCASSLIRAGKTEAFFGQGTRLTVV.

The V call is TRBV9, the J call TRBJ2-1; unclear D gene. Per germline, CDR1 SGDLS and CDR2 YYNGEE. The CDR3 spans 14 residues. Trimming left V 3 bases short and J 1 base short, with 8 bases between. The CDR3 reads CASSATLSYNEQFF. The CDR3 bases are TGTGCCAGCAGCGCGACACTTTCCTACAATGAGCAGTTCTTC.

The rearrangement links TRBV12-3 or TRBV12-4 to TRBJ1-2; tentative D call: TRBD1 (5 bases). V lost 5 bases and J lost 3, with 7 bases in between. The CDR3 is made up of 12 amino acids. The CDR3, as DNA: TGTGCCAGCAGTCAGACAGACTATGGCTACACCTTC. Amino acids: CASSQTDYGYTF.

In its sample, this clone was seen a few times. This chain links TRBV18 with TRBJ2-3, with 8 bases aligning to TRBD2. V lost 7 bases to trimming and J lost 0 bases; unmatched junction nucleotides: 6. In germline, CDR1 is KGHSH, CDR2 LQKENI. CDR3 length equals 15 residues. CDR3 residues: CASLLAASSTDTQYF. The CDR3 bases are TGTGCCAGCTTACTAGCGGCCTCTAGCACAGATACGCAGTATTTT. Drawing the rest from reference TRBV18 and TRBJ2-3, the complete variable domain is NAGVMQNPRHLVRRRGQEARLRCSPMKGHSHVYWYRQLPEEGLKFMVYLQKENIIDESGMPKERFSAEFPKEGPSILRIQQVVRGDSAAYFCASLLAASSTDTQYFGPGTRLTVL.

The chain combines TRBV7-9 with TRBJ2-3; D possibly corresponds to TRBD2 (7 bases). The CDR3 is made up of 16 amino acids. Per germline, CDR1 SEHNR and CDR2 FQNEAQ (reference sequence). V dropped 3 bases and J dropped 4 bases, with 17 bases sitting between them. The CDR3 reads CASSLNAGALADTQYF. The DNA of the CDR3 is TGTGCCAGCAGCTTGAACGCGGGGGCTCTTGCAGATACGCAGTATTTT. The whole variable domain, remainder taken from reference TRBV7-9 and TRBJ2-3, is DTGVSQNPRHKITKRGQNVTFRCDPISEHNRLYWYRQTLGQGPEFLTYFQNEAQLEKSRLLSDRFSAERPKGSFSTLEIQRTEQGDSAMYLCASSLNAGALADTQYFGPGTRLTVL.

V usage is TRBV3-1 (or the pseudogene TRBV3-2) and J usage is TRBJ1-2, with a tentative D call TRBD1 (6 bases). V lost 1 base to trimming and J lost 8 bases, with 11 bases between them. This CDR3 spans 13 amino acids. Germline V CDR1 and CDR2: LGHDT, YNNKEL (reference sequence). The CDR3 region is CASSQGTGFGYTF. The CDR3 DNA reads TGTGCCAGCAGCCAAGGAACAGGGTTCGGCTACACCTTC.

The chain couples TRBV28 to TRBJ2-7, with D maybe TRBD1 (5 bases). The germline V gene encodes CDR1 MDHEN and CDR2 SYDVKM. Trimming removed 2 bases at V and 4 bases at J, with 6 bases between. This CDR3 comprises 12 residues. DNA of the CDR3: TGTGCCAGCAGTTTAGGACAATACGAGCAGTACTTC. Translating it yields CASSLGQYEQYF.

The chain joins TRBV27 to TRBJ2-1; 11 bases match TRBD2. Germline V gene lookup returns CDR1 MNHEY and CDR2 SMNVEV (reference sequence). V dropped 4 bases and J dropped 4; count of bases not matched to a gene: 6. This CDR3 has 16 amino acids. In DNA, the CDR3 is TGTGCCAGCAGTTCCCCGACTAGCGGGGCGTACAATGAGCAGTTCTTC. Protein product: CASSSPTSGAYNEQFF.

This chain links TRBV5-1 with TRBJ2-3; 9 bases agree with TRBD2. This CDR3 region has 16 residues. V trimming: 0 bases; J trimming: 1 base; junction bases outside the gene matches: 3. CDR1 and CDR2 (germline): SGHRS, YFSETQ. As DNA, the CDR3 is TGCGCCAGCAGCTTGGGGGCTAGCGGGGGCACAGATACGCAGTATTTT. Encoded protein: CASSLGASGGTDTQYF.

J is TRBJ2-2 and V is TRBV5-6, with 11 bases identical to TRBD2. The CDR3 runs 15 residues. CDR1 and CDR2 (germline): SGHDT, YYEEEE. Germline trimming cut 1 base from V and 6 bases from J; bases unmatched to any gene: 2. The CDR3 DNA follows: TGTGCCAGCAGCTTGTTTAGCGGGAGGGCCGGGGAGCTGTTTTTT. Translated: CASSLFSGRAGELFF.

This clone was observed a handful of times. A junction end diverges from the germline sequence, so it may reflect a read error. This sequence joins TRBV6-2 or TRBV6-3 and TRBJ1-6; 7 bases align to TRBD1. Looked up from germline, CDR1 is MNHEY and CDR2 is SVGEGT. The CDR3 spans 14 residues. The CDR3 DNA follows: TGTGCCAGCAATTACGGGACAGATGATTCACCCCTCCACTTT. Amino acid sequence: CASNYGTDDSPLHF.

The gene calls are TRBV5-1 and TRBJ1-5; D is possibly TRBD1 (6 bases). CDR1 SGHRS and CDR2 YFSETQ come from the germline V gene. The CDR3 runs 15 residues. The V end was cut by 0 bases, the J end by 2 bases, with 9 bases between. The CDR3 spells CASSLEGDGNQPQHF. CDR3 bases: TGCGCCAGCAGCTTGGAGGGGGATGGCAATCAGCCCCAGCATTTT. Filled out from reference TRBV5-1 and TRBJ1-5, the complete variable domain reads KAGVTQTPRYLIKTRGQQVTLSCSPISGHRSVSWYQQTPGQGLQFLFEYFSETQRNKGNFPGRFSGRQFSNSRSEMNVSTLELGDSALYLCASSLEGDGNQPQHFGDGTRLSIL.

The chain couples TRBV9 to TRBJ2-3; 8 positions match TRBD1. CDR1 is SGDLS, CDR2 YYNGEE, per germline. V was pared by 0 bases and J by 0 bases, with 9 bases of the junction left unmatched. This CDR3 spans 18 amino acids. The CDR3 sequence is CASSVAQLDRVSTDTQYF. The CDR3 DNA is TGTGCCAGCAGCGTAGCCCAATTGGACAGGGTCAGCACAGATACGCAGTATTTT.

The gene calls are TRBV19 and TRBJ2-1; TRBD2 agrees at 8 bases. Germline CDR1 is LNHDA and CDR2 is SQIVND (reference sequence). The CDR3 loop spans 16 amino acids. The V segment lost 5 bases and the J segment 0 bases; nucleotides outside the gene matches: 6. CDR3 coding DNA: TGTGCCAGTAGTTCCGCGGGGGGTAGCTCCTACAATGAGCAGTTCTTC. It codes for CASSSAGGSSYNEQFF.

V usage is TRBV9 and J usage is TRBJ2-7; 9 nucleotides match TRBD1. CDR1 and CDR2 from the germline V gene are SGDLS and YYNGEE. The CDR3 has 15 residues. The ends lost 3 bases at V and 6 bases at J; junction bases unmatched: 10. The CDR3 region has the DNA TGTGCCAGCAGCGCCCGGGGGGACAGGGCTTCCGAGCAGTACTTC. Its protein is CASSARGDRASEQYF.

V is TRBV5-1 and J is TRBJ2-1; no reliable D call. Trimming shortened V by 4 bases and J by 6 bases, and 11 bases separated the two germline ends. The CDR3 length is 13 residues. The germline V gene encodes CDR1 SGHRS and CDR2 YFSETQ. The CDR3 DNA follows: TGCGCCAGCAGCCGAGAACTACGCAATGAGCAGTTCTTC. Its protein product is CASSRELRNEQFF.

This clone was detected only a few times. The V gene is TRBV4-1, the J gene TRBJ1-4, with 10 bases that match TRBD1. Germline V gene data show CDR1 as MGHRA and CDR2 as YSYEKL. The CDR3 sequence is 15 residues long. V lost 3 bases, J lost 7 bases, and 5 bases stayed unmatched. The CDR3 DNA sequence: TGCGCCAGCAGCCACCCCGGACAGGGGGGTGAAAAACTGTTTTTT. This translates into CASSHPGQGGEKLFF.